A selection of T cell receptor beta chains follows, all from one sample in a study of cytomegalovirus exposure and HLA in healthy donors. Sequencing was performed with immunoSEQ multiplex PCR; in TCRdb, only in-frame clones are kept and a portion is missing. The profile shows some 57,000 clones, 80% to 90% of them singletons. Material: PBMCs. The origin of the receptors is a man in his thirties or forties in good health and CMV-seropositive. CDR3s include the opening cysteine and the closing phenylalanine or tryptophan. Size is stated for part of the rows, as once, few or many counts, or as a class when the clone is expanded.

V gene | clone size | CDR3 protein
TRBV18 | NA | CASSPPSGDQETQYF
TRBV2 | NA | CASQTGVMDEQFF
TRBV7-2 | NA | CASSFWAQEATQYF
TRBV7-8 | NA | CASSSLAGGETQYF
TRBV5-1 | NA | CASSLRQENSPLHF
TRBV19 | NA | CASSNVPGLAVEQYF
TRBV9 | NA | CASSVTLAGDEQFF
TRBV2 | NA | CASNSWGPGEQYF
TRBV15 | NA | CATSRERGLDTQYF
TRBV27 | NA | CASSLSGQYSNQPQHF
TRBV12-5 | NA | CASGRAGGEDTQYF
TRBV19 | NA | CASSISAYATNEKLFF
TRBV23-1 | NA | CASSWDYSSNEQFF
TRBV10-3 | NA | CAISEVTSGIYGQFF
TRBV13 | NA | CASSLSPWGQGTNEKLFF
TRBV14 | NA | CASSPLDSVRNTEAFF
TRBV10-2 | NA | CASSETGTGINQPQHF
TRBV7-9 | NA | CASSPGSATNEKLFF
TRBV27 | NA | CASTPRQGAGYGYTF
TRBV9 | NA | CASSVARAGRGSGELFF
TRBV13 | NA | CASSWGRGTGEQYF
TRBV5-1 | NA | CASSSGTSGSGELFF
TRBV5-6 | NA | CASSQVGSYQPQHF
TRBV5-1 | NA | CASSPATGGYGYTF
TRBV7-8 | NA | CASSNRANEQFF
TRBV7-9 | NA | CASSSGTTTDTQYF
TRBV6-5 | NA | CASRSQPSGNYGYTF
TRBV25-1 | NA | CASSEPPGDVYNEQFF
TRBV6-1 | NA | CASSEGKGRQGPSYGYTF
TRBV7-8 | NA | CASSPGTWALGHEQYF
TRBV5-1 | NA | CASSFGGATEAFF
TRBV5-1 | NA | CASSDLGTEAFF
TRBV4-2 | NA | CASSQSRGVSEKLFF
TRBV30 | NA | CAWSVGSGGFKAKNIQYF
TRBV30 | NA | CAWSRNRGYGETQYF
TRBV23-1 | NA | CASSHRVGYTF
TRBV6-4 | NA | CASSAWQGGPYEQYF
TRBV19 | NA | CASQDTSNQPQHF
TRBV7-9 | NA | CASRQVSYNEQFF
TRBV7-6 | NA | CASSPGLTPTYEQYF
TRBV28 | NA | CALGGDATDTQYF
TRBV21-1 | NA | CASSNGGSYNEQFF
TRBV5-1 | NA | CASSLGWGQIQETQYF
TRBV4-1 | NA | CASSQGQGTVKEANYGYTF
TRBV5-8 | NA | CASSPYRLAANEQFF
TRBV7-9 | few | CASSLGRVTGELFF
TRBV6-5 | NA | CASSPSGSPYNEQFF
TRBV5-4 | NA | CASRKGQTTYGYTF
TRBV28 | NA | CASSFGGASEAFF
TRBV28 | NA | CASSALQADEQFF
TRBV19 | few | CASSRTSGSPYEQYF
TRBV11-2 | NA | CASSARDRANYGYTF
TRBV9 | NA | CASSVGQGAYEQYF
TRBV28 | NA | CASSSGQFYEQYF
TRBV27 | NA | CASSPRQGIYGYTF
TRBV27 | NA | CASSETGFSSYEQYF
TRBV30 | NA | CAWSVLLADDYEQYF